This TCR beta chain was obtained from a study of blood T cell repertoires in COVID-19. Using immunoSEQ multiplex PCR, the repertoire was profiled, and TCRdb retains in-frame clones only, with some absent. This table has 350,000 to 400,000 clones, around 89% appearing once. This CDR3 region has 17 residues. J lost 0 bases, V lost 1 base, and 4 bases had no gene match. Germline V gene sequence: CDR1 SGDLS, CDR2 YYNGEE. The chain joins TRBV9 to TRBJ2-6; 7 bases line up with TRBD2. This receptor was obtained from a woman aged 18-29 years who had recovered from COVID-19. The material sequenced was PBMCs or T cells enriched from blood (not recorded which). This CDR3 is CASSVRGGSSGANVLTF. CDR3 sequence (DNA): TGTGCCAGCAGCGTAAGGGGCGGGAGCTCTGGGGCCAACGTCCTGACTTTC.